Listed here are 14 T cell receptor beta chains from one sample, sequenced in a study of beta chain features in type 1 diabetes. Broader study findings: The study found moderately but significantly shorter TCRB CDR3s in all four CD4+ subsets of Type 1 diabetes patients.

cDNA synthesis used the whole RNA isolate, giving expressed TCRB sequences. Sequenced by immunoSEQ multiplex PCR; TCRdb stores in-frame clones only, minus some. The sample carries about 240,000 clones, 11% to 15% recorded once. These receptors' antigens are unknown. Sequencing used naive CD4+ T cells from blood. Receptor source: a man aged 25-45 years with type 1 diabetes.

The chain is built from TRBV25-1 and TRBJ2-7; 8 positions match TRBD2. The CDR3 covers 15 residues. Germline-derived CDR1 and CDR2 are MGHDK and SYGVNS. J lost 3 bases, V lost 2 bases, and 6 bases had no gene match. DNA of the CDR3: TGTGCCAGCAGTGAAACGACCAGCGGGAGCTACGAGCAGTACTTC. It yields the protein CASSETTSGSYEQYF.

This clone was counted a few times. This rearrangement joins TRBV9 to TRBJ2-5; 7 bases line up with TRBD2. The CDR3 totals 14 residues. J lost 5 bases, V lost 0 bases, and 4 bases had no gene match. Germline CDR1 reads SGDLS; CDR2 reads YYNGEE. CDR3 DNA sequence: TGTGCCAGCAGCGTAGCAGCGGGGAGCGAGACCCAGTACTTC. Translated, it gives CASSVAAGSETQYF.

Turning to this clone: Additional DNA sequences in this sample encode the identical CDR3. The V gene is TRBV5-1, the J gene TRBJ1-5; 7 nucleotides line up with TRBD1. This CDR3 has 13 amino acids. Germline trimming cut 0 bases from V and 6 bases from J; bases unmatched to any gene: 0. CDR1 is SGHRS and CDR2 is YFSETQ in the germline V gene. The chain's CDR3 is CASSLAGGQPQHF. The CDR3 DNA reads as TGCGCCAGCAGCTTGGCAGGGGGTCAGCCCCAGCATTTT.

Only a few counts were recorded for this clone. This sequence joins TRBV25-1 and TRBJ2-7, with D possibly matching TRBD2 (5 bases). This CDR3 region has 14 residues. CDR1 is MGHDK and CDR2 is SYGVNS in the germline V gene. The V end lost 5 bases, the J end lost 4 bases, and 15 bases lay between the germline ends. The CDR3 nucleotides are TGTGCCAGCAGTCGGAGTCTAGCTGAGTACGAGCAGTACTTC. It translates to CASSRSLAEYEQYF.

This clone was counted only a few times. The rearrangement joins TRBV6-5 to TRBJ1-5; D perhaps matches TRBD1 (6 bases). Per the germline V gene, CDR1 is MNHEY and CDR2 is SVGAGI. The CDR3 runs to 13 residues. V dropped 5 bases and J dropped 4 bases, with 9 bases sitting between them. The CDR3 DNA is TGTGCCAGCAGTCGTACAGGGAATCAGCCCCAGCATTTT. Protein sequence: CASSRTGNQPQHF.

This clone has only a few counts. The rearrangement uses TRBV9 and TRBJ2-3, with 8 bases lining up with TRBD2. CDR1 SGDLS and CDR2 YYNGEE come from the germline V gene. CDR3 length equals 19 residues. V lost 4 bases, J lost 0 bases, and 16 bases stayed unmatched. CDR3 coding DNA: TGTGCCAGCAGCCCCACATGGAGTAGCGGGGCCTCTAGCACAGATACGCAGTATTTT. Translation: CASSPTWSSGASSTDTQYF.

This clone was observed a few times. The chain couples TRBV6-5 to TRBJ2-1, with D tentatively TRBD2 (6 bases). Germline values: CDR1 MNHEY, CDR2 SVGAGI. The ends were cut back, 4 bases at V and 6 bases at J, with 16 bases in the middle. This CDR3 is built from 15 residues. CDR3 DNA: TGTGCCAGCAGTTCTGACGGACGGGGGAGCAATGAGCAGTTCTTC. Protein product: CASSSDGRGSNEQFF.

J is TRBJ1-4 and V is TRBV29-1; D not resolved. The CDR3 runs 13 residues. The germline CDR1 and CDR2 sequences are SQVTM and ANQGSEA. Trimming shortened V by 6 bases and J by 0 bases, and 8 bases separated the two germline ends. CDR3 coding DNA: TGCAGCGTCCTTCGGTCAACTAATGAAAAACTGTTTTTT. Translation: CSVLRSTNEKLFF.

V gene TRBV11-1 combines with J gene TRBJ2-1; 9 nucleotides align to TRBD2. Germline assignment: CDR1 SGHAT and CDR2 FQDESV (reference sequence). Trimming took 5 bases from V and 7 from J; bases not matched to a gene: 15. The CDR3 has 17 amino acids. The CDR3 protein is CASSPQLAGIIGNEQFF. The CDR3 DNA reads TGTGCCAGCAGCCCCCAGCTAGCGGGAATCATCGGAAATGAGCAGTTCTTC. Full variable domain (remainder filled in from reference TRBV11-1 and TRBJ2-1): EAEVAQSPRYKITEKSQAVAFWCDPISGHATLYWYRQILGQGPELLVQFQDESVVDDSQLPKDRFSAERLKGVDSTLKIQPAELGDSAMYLCASSPQLAGIIGNEQFFGPGTRLTVL.

This clone was seen a few times. The J gene is TRBJ1-2, the V gene TRBV19; D is uncertain. This CDR3 region has 13 residues. CDR1 LNHDA and CDR2 SQIVND come from the germline V gene (reference sequence). V was shortened by 8 bases and J by 4 bases, with 14 bases between the two germline ends. CDR3 nucleotide sequence: TGTGCCAGTCGTCCAGCGGAACCCTATGGCTACACCTTC. Its translation: CASRPAEPYGYTF.

This chain joins TRBV11-2 and TRBJ2-1, with D possibly TRBD2 on 6 matching bases. Trimming pared 6 bases from V and 7 bases from J, leaving 16 bases between. Germline loops: CDR1 SGHAT, CDR2 FQNNGV. The CDR3 is made up of 14 amino acids. CDR3 nucleotides: TGTGCCAGCAGACGAGCTTGGGGGAGGAATGAGCAGTTCTTC. Encoded protein: CASRRAWGRNEQFF.

The sample holds a few counts of this clone. The junction departs from germline at one end; a sequencing error may be responsible. The CDR3 protein is CASSRDRDTLLAF. For the CDR3, the DNA is TGTGCCAGCAGCCGGGACAGGGACACCTTATTGGCCTTC. The chain carries TRBV9 and TRBJ1-2; TRBD1 matches 9 bases. Germline loops: CDR1 SGDLS, CDR2 YYNGEE. This CDR3 region has 13 residues.

This rearrangement joins TRBV5-6 to TRBJ2-7; maybe TRBD2 (6 bases). CDR3 length equals 15 residues. Germline lookup yields CDR1 SGHDT and CDR2 YYEEEE. Trimming stripped 0 bases from V and 2 bases from J, with 12 bases between. The CDR3 region has the DNA TGTGCCAGCAGCTTGGCGGCGGGACGAACCTACGAGCAGTACTTC. Its translation is CASSLAAGRTYEQYF. The full variable domain, rest sourced from reference TRBV5-6 and TRBJ2-7, is DAGVTQSPTHLIKTRGQQVTLRCSPKSGHDTVSWYQQALGQGPQFIFQYYEEEERQRGNFPDRFSGHQFPNYSSELNVNALLLGDSALYLCASSLAAGRTYEQYFGPGTRLTVT.

The chain combines TRBV5-1 with TRBJ2-5; D unresolved. The CDR3 covers 11 residues. Germline CDR1 is SGHRS and CDR2 is YFSETQ. V lost 6 bases, J lost 0 bases, and 3 bases lay in between. CDR3 protein: CASTDQETQYF. CDR3 nucleotides: TGCGCCAGCACAGACCAAGAGACCCAGTACTTC.